The sequence of this T cell receptor (beta chain) was determined in a study of blood T cell repertoires in COVID-19. Across the whole study: Sites in the United States, Italy and Spain provided acute and convalescent COVID-19 samples.

The repertoire was sequenced with immunoSEQ multiplex PCR; TCRdb's copy has only in-frame clones and lacks some. The profile covers roughly 150,000 clones, with approximately 81% appearing a single time and 15% to 20% taken by the ten largest. The CDR3 runs 14 residues. V lost 6 bases, J lost 0 bases, and 11 bases lay in between. Germline V lookup: CDR1 MNHEY, CDR2 SVGAGI. Which cohort a participant joined came from the clinical history participants gave. Donors of Cohort 3 who recovered were those that had two negative PCRs, clearance, or symptom resolution. This clonotype originated in a man in his fifties or sixties who had recovered from COVID-19. The chain combines TRBV6-5 with TRBJ1-2; D not resolved. Sequencing input: PBMCs or T cells enriched from blood (not recorded which). The CDR3 region is CASSLLGSNYGYTF. The CDR3 DNA reads TGTGCCAGCAGCCTTCTGGGCTCTAACTATGGCTACACCTTC.